The clone carrying this TCR beta chain was picked up a small number of times. Between the trimmed V and J ends, which lost 1 base and 4 bases, there was a span of 14 bases. Germline assignment: CDR1 SEHNR and CDR2 FQNEAQ (reference sequence). The CDR3 is 15 residues long. This sample stems from a study of T cells in Graves' hyperthyroidism and ophthalmopathy. There were TCR beta CDR3 regions amplified from RNA transcripts. The primer set for the first-round RT-PCR of the TCR CDR3 was HTBI. MiXCR was run by TCRdb on the multiplex PCR reads, yielding one entry per CDR3 protein. The data hold about 500,000 distinct CDR3 sequences, with approximately 16% observed a single time.

Sequenced: blood. This chain joins TRBV7-9 and TRBJ2-7, with D unresolved. The sequence derives from a woman under 40 with Graves' ophthalmopathy. This CDR3 is CASSLDGLYLYEQYF. CDR3 nucleotide sequence: TGTGCCAGCAGCTTAGATGGGCTTTATCTTTACGAGCAGTACTTC.